The 23 T cell receptor beta chains below come from one sample, sequenced in a study of post-analysis software for immune sequencing data. Overall study results and limits: When patients were compared with controls, about five TRBV segments were more frequent, TRBV5-6, TRBV5-1 and TRBV20-1 among them.

Every TCR beta cDNA library bore unique molecular identifiers. Each CDR3 protein is one row after TCRdb ran MiXCR on the PCR reads. The sample has approximately 460,000 distinct CDR3 sequences, under 55% seen once; the top ten hold 12%. The antigens these receptors bind are not known. Sequencing used blood. All receptors come from a girl between 5 and 17 years old with multiple sclerosis.

This clonotype was observed a few times. The rearrangement uses TRBV7-3 and TRBJ2-3; D remains ambiguous. V was trimmed by 5 bases and J by 2 bases, leaving 8 bases between them. The CDR3 length is 13 residues. Germline V gives CDR1 SGHTA, CDR2 FQGTGA. The CDR3 DNA sequence: TGTGCCAGCAGCAAAACCCCCACAGATACGCAGTATTTT. Translating gives CASSKTPTDTQYF.

This chain uses TRBV5-1 with TRBJ2-3; 8 nucleotides agree with TRBD2. This CDR3 region has 15 residues. Losses at the gene ends were 3 bases for V and 5 bases for J; bases not matched to a gene: 8. Germline V gene sequence: CDR1 SGHRS, CDR2 YFSETQ. The CDR3 sequence: CASSSTAGVGDTQYF. The DNA for the CDR3 is TGCGCCAGCAGCTCAACAGCGGGAGTGGGAGATACGCAGTATTTT.

This clonotype has just a few counts. V usage is TRBV12-3 or TRBV12-4 and J usage is TRBJ2-5; TRBD2 matches 8 bases. The CDR3 is made up of 14 amino acids. The V gene end was trimmed by 5 bases and the J gene end by 7 bases; junction bases not matched to a gene: 9. The CDR3 sequence is CASSPGLAAGTQYF. CDR3 sequence (DNA): TGTGCCAGCAGTCCCGGACTAGCCGCGGGGACCCAGTACTTC.

The chain uses TRBV10-2 and TRBJ2-1, with D hard to call. This CDR3 spans 15 amino acids. Germline CDR1 and CDR2: WSHSY and SAAADI. Deletions cut 2 bases from V and 4 bases from J, with 12 bases between. CDR3: CASSEGRITYNEQFF. CDR3 DNA: TGCGCCAGCAGTGAGGGCAGGATCACTTACAATGAGCAGTTCTTC.

This chain connects TRBV9 to TRBJ1-2; D may be TRBD1 (6 bases). Germline CDR1 and CDR2: SGDLS and YYNGEE. The CDR3 is 13 amino acids. The V end was cut by 4 bases, the J end by 2 bases, with 9 bases between. In DNA form, the CDR3 reads TGTGCCAGCAGCACCGACAGGAACTATGGCTACACCTTC. Encoded protein: CASSTDRNYGYTF.

The chain joins TRBV5-1 to TRBJ2-1, with 8 bases that match TRBD2. This CDR3 is built from 16 residues. Trimming removed 0 bases from V and 4 bases from J; junction bases left unmatched: 6. CDR1 and CDR2 from the germline V gene are SGHRS and YFSETQ. DNA of the CDR3: TGCGCCAGCAGCTTGGTGGCTAGCGGGCCTTACAATGAGCAGTTCTTC. Encoded protein: CASSLVASGPYNEQFF.

The CDR3: CASSFNRGHEQYF. The CDR3 DNA reads TGTGCCAGCAGTTTCAACAGGGGCCACGAGCAGTACTTC. The V and J genes are TRBV27 and TRBJ2-7; 7 bases map to TRBD1. Trimming took 3 bases from V and 5 from J; bases not matched to a gene: 4. Germline CDR1 reads MNHEY; CDR2 reads SMNVEV (reference sequence). The CDR3 loop spans 13 amino acids.

This clonotype was seen a handful of times. The chain combines TRBV20-1 with TRBJ2-1; the D is unclear. CDR1 and CDR2 from the germline V gene are DFQATT and SNEGSKA (reference sequence). Trimming took off 3 bases at V and 6 bases at J, with 12 bases between the two ends. The CDR3 is made up of 13 amino acids. The CDR3 bases are TGCAGTGCTAGTAGTCGAATAGGCAATGAGCAGTTCTTC. It specifies CSASSRIGNEQFF.

The chain couples TRBV5-1 to TRBJ2-7, with D possibly TRBD1 on 5 matching bases. Germline-derived CDR1 and CDR2 are SGHRS and YFSETQ. CDR3 length: 15 residues. V was shortened by 4 bases and J by 4 bases, with 18 bases between the two germline ends. The CDR3 bases are TGCGCCAGCAGCGAAACAAGGGGCACCCTATACGAGCAGTACTTC. Encoded protein: CASSETRGTLYEQYF.

CDR3 DNA: TGCAGTGCTGGGGGACGGGGGGAGAGTAGTAACTATGGCTACACCTTC. This gives the protein CSAGGRGESSNYGYTF. The rearrangement joins TRBV20-1 to TRBJ1-2; maybe TRBD1 (5 bases). The V gene lost 5 bases and the J gene lost 1 base, with 20 bases spanning the gap. The CDR3 extends over 16 amino acids. The V gene's germline CDR1 is DFQATT and CDR2 SNEGSKA (reference sequence).

There are a few counts of this clonotype. This chain joins TRBV5-1 and TRBJ2-7; perhaps TRBD1 as D (5 bases). The CDR3 covers 14 residues. From germline, CDR1 is SGHRS and CDR2 YFSETQ. The V end lost 0 bases, the J end lost 5 bases, and 12 bases lay between the germline ends. The DNA of the CDR3 is TGCGCCAGCAGCTTGGGGACACTCTTAAACGAGCAGTACTTC. It translates to CASSLGTLLNEQYF.

This clonotype was seen a handful of times. The gene calls are TRBV5-8 and TRBJ2-7; maybe TRBD1 (6 bases). From germline, CDR1 is SGHTS and CDR2 YDEGEE. Trimming shortened V by 0 bases and J by 3 bases, and 13 bases separated the two germline ends. CDR3 length: 15 residues. The CDR3 spells CASSLESDSFYEQYF. The CDR3 DNA reads as TGTGCCAGCAGCTTGGAATCGGACAGCTTCTACGAGCAGTACTTC.

This clonotype was found once. The CDR3 region has the DNA TGCAGCGGGAATGAGGTGTTAGGACAGAGGGGCAATGAGCAGTTCTTC. Translated, it gives CSGNEVLGQRGNEQFF. The rearrangement uses TRBV29-1 and TRBJ2-1; TRBD1 is a possible D gene (6 bases). V was trimmed by 7 bases and J by 6 bases, leaving 25 bases between them. The CDR3 is 16 amino acids. Germline V gene sequence: CDR1 SQVTM, CDR2 ANQGSEA.

The CDR3 region is CASSQLQASDEQYF. DNA of the CDR3: TGTGCCAGCAGCCAACTACAGGCTTCGGACGAGCAGTACTTC. V and J are TRBV3-1 and TRBJ2-7, with D possibly matching TRBD1 (5 bases). Germline loops: CDR1 LGHDT, CDR2 YNNKEL (reference sequence). The V gene lost 2 bases and the J gene lost 5 bases, with 13 bases spanning the gap. This CDR3 is 14 amino acids long.

This clonotype was found a few times. CDR3 region: CASSRDSFLNNEQFF. In DNA form, the CDR3 reads TGTGCCAGCAGCCGAGACAGCTTCCTTAACAATGAGCAGTTCTTC. The chain couples TRBV7-9 to TRBJ2-1; a weak D match, TRBD1 (5 bases). The ends were cut back, 5 bases at V and 5 bases at J, with 16 bases in the middle. The CDR3 has 15 amino acids. Germline V gene lookup returns CDR1 SEHNR and CDR2 FQNEAQ (reference sequence).

This clonotype was counted only a few times. V gene TRBV29-1 combines with J gene TRBJ2-3, with D uncertain. The CDR3 is 12 residues long. V lost 6 bases and J lost 2, with 9 bases in between. From germline, CDR1 is SQVTM and CDR2 ANQGSEA. CDR3 sequence (DNA): TGCAGCGTCGAGCAGAACACAGATACGCAGTATTTT. This translates into CSVEQNTDTQYF.

The chain carries TRBV20-1 and TRBJ2-1, with TRBD2 identical over 13 bases. The CDR3 contains 16 residues. In germline, CDR1 is DFQATT, CDR2 SNEGSKA (reference sequence). Trimming took 5 bases from V and 1 from J; bases not matched to a gene: 5. Here the CDR3 reads CSAPTSGRGSYNEQFF. CDR3 sequence (DNA): TGCAGTGCTCCTACTAGCGGGAGGGGGTCCTACAATGAGCAGTTCTTC.

The V call is TRBV21-1, the J call TRBJ2-1; TRBD1, the table's D call, lacks a check against the DNA. TRBV21-1 is a pseudogene segment. The CDR3 has 17 amino acids. The CDR3 DNA sequence: TGTGCCAGCAGCAAAGTGGGAGAGGGCGTCACCTACAATGAGCAGTTCTTC. Translated, it gives CASSKVGEGVTYNEQFF.

The V call is TRBV30, the J call TRBJ1-4, with D perhaps matching TRBD1 (5 bases). Trimming removed 4 bases from V and 7 bases from J, with 16 bases in between. Germline CDR1 GTSNPN, CDR2 SVGIG (reference sequence). This CDR3 comprises 14 residues. In DNA, the CDR3 is TGTGCCTGGAAAGTCGGACAACAAGGTGAAAAACTGTTTTTT. Translating it yields CAWKVGQQGEKLFF.

The V call is TRBV20-1, the J call TRBJ2-3; unclear D gene. The germline V and J ends were trimmed by 0 bases and 0 bases, with 13 bases remaining between them. Germline CDR1 is DFQATT and CDR2 is SNEGSKA (reference sequence). The CDR3 has 16 residues. CDR3 residues: CSARDRGRSSTDTQYF. CDR3 nucleotide sequence: TGCAGTGCTAGAGATCGCGGCAGATCTAGCACAGATACGCAGTATTTT.

This clonotype has at least ten counts. The chain carries TRBV14 and TRBJ2-1, with 8 bases lining up with TRBD2. The germline V gene has CDR1 SGHDN and CDR2 FVKESK. V was clipped by 3 bases and J by 0 bases; unmatched bases: 13. The CDR3 has 19 amino acids. The CDR3 DNA reads TGTGCCAGCAGCCAGGGGTATTATAGCGGGGATAGCTCCTACAATGAGCAGTTCTTC. Its protein product is CASSQGYYSGDSSYNEQFF. Full variable domain (rest looked up from reference TRBV14 and TRBJ2-1): EAGVTQFPSHSVIEKGQTVTLRCDPISGHDNLYWYRRVMGKEIKFLLHFVKESKQDESGMPNNRFLAERTGGTYSTLKVQPAELEDSGVYFCASSQGYYSGDSSYNEQFFGPGTRLTVL.

Comments on this clonotype: A much larger clone is a single base away; this may be a read error. The rearrangement links TRBV15 to TRBJ2-3; D might be TRBD2 (6 bases). The germline gives CDR1 LNHNV, CDR2 YYDKDF (reference sequence). There are 16 residues in the CDR3. The CDR3 protein is CATSRAGGASTDTRYF. The CDR3 bases are TGTGCCACCAGCAGAGCGGGCGGGGCAAGCACAGATACGCGGTATTTT.

The chain is built from TRBV7-2 and TRBJ2-7; 10 bases are shared with TRBD2. This CDR3 region has 15 residues. The junction had 4 bases not matched to a gene; V was cut back by 1 base and J by 4 bases. Germline V CDR1 and CDR2: SGHTA, FQGNSA. CDR3 sequence: CASSLGIAGGYEQYF. DNA of the CDR3: TGTGCCAGCAGCTTAGGAATAGCGGGAGGTTACGAGCAGTACTTC.